This T cell receptor beta chain was sequenced in a study of blood T cell repertoires in COVID-19. About the study: Some COVID-19 samples were acute and others convalescent; all came from the United States, Italy and Spain. T cells, B-cell-depleted T cells, or PBMCs supplied cDNA or gDNA.

CDR3 length: 13 amino acids. V was clipped by 6 bases and J by 4 bases, with 10 bases between them. Germline CDR1 and CDR2: SNHLY and FYNNEI. Original data processing: Reference gene primer amplification yielded estimated nucleated cell counts. Sequencing used immunoSEQ multiplex PCR; TCRdb keeps in-frame clones, though not all of them. From that table come the V and J calls and clone size; the DNA was used to work out D and trimming. In the table there are about 150,000 clones, 78% of which are singletons. The TCR comes from a woman aged 80 or over with acute or convalescent COVID-19. Source material: peripheral blood. The rearrangement links TRBV2 to TRBJ2-1, with D possibly being TRBD1 (6 bases). CDR3 sequence: CASRTGQYNEQFF. The CDR3 coding sequence is TGTGCCAGCAGGACAGGACAGTACAATGAGCAGTTCTTC.